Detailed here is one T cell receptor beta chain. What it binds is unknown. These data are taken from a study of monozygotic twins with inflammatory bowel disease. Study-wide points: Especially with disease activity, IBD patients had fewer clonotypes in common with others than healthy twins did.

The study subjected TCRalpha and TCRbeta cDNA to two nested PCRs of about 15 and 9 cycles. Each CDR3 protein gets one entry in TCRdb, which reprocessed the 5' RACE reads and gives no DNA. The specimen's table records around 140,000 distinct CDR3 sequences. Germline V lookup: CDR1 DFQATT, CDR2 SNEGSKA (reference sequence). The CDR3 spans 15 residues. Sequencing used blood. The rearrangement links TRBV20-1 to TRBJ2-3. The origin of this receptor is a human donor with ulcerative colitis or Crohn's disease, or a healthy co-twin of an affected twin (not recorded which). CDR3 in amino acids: CSARNPLGTTDTQYF.